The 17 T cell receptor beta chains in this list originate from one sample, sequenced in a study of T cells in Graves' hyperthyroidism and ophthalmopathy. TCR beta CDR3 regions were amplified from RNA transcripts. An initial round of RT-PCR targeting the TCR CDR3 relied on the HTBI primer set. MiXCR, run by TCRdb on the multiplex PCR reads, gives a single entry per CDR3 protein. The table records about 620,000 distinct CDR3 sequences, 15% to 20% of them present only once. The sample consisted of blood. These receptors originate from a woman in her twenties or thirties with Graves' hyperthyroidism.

DNA of the CDR3: TGCAGCGTTGAGCCCGGGCCGGGGGGCGAAAAACTGTTTTTT. Encoded protein: CSVEPGPGGEKLFF. V gene TRBV29-1 combines with J gene TRBJ1-4, with D maybe TRBD1 (6 bases). The CDR3 consists of 14 residues. The ends were cut back, 3 bases at V and 8 bases at J, with 16 bases in the middle. Germline CDR1 is SQVTM and CDR2 is ANQGSEA.

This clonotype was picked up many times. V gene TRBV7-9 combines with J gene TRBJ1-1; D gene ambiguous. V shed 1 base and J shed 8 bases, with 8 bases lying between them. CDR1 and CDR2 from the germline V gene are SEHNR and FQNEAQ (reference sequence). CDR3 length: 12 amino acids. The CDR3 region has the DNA TGTGCCAGCAGCTTAGTGGGCCCAGAAGCTTTCTTT. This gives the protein CASSLVGPEAFF.

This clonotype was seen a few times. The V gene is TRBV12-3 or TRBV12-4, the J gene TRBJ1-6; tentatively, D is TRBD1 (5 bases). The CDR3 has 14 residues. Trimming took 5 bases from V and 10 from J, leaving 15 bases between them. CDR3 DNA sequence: TGTGCCAGCAGTCCGGGGCGGCTTGGGTCACCCCTCCACTTT. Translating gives CASSPGRLGSPLHF.

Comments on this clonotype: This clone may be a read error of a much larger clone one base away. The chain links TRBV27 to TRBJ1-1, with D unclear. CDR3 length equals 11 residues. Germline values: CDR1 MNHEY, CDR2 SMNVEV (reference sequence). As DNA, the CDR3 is TGTGCCATCAGTACCCGGACTGAAGCTTTCTTT. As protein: CAISTRTEAFF.

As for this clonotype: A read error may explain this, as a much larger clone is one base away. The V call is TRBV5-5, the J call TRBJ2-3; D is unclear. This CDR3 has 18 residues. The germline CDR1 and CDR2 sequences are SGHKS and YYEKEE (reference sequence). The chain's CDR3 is CVSSAAAWIVPSTDTQYF. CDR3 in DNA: TGTGTCAGCAGCGCGGCAGCTTGGATAGTTCCTAGCACAGATACGCAGTATTTT.

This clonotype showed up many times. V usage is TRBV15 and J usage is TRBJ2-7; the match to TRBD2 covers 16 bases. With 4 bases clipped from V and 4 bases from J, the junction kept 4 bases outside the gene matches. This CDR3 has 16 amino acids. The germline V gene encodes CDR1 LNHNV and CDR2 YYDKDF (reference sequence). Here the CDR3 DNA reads TGTGCCACCAGCAAGGGACTAGCGGGAGGGATTTACGAGCAGTACTTC. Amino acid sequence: CATSKGLAGGIYEQYF.

DNA for the CDR3: TGTGCCAGCAGCGTAACTAGCGGGAGGCGGGGCACCTACAATGAGCAGTTCTTC. Amino acid sequence: CASSVTSGRRGTYNEQFF. V is TRBV9 and J is TRBJ2-1; 12 nucleotides align to TRBD2. Trimming took 1 base from V and 2 from J; bases not matched to a gene: 7. Germline V gene data show CDR1 as SGDLS and CDR2 as YYNGEE. The CDR3 length is 18 residues.

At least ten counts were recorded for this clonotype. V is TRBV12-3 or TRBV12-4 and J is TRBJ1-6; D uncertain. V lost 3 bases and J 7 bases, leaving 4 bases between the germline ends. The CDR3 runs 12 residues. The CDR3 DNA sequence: TGTGCCAGCAGTTTTTGGAATTCACCCCTCCACTTT. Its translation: CASSFWNSPLHF.

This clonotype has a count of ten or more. Written as DNA, the CDR3 is TGTGCCAGCAGTTACTGGACTAGCGGGGCGAATAATGAGCAGTTCTTC. Its translation is CASSYWTSGANNEQFF. This chain links TRBV6-2 or TRBV6-3 with TRBJ2-1, with 12 bases fitting TRBD2. From germline, CDR1 is MNHEY and CDR2 SVGEGT. This CDR3 contains 16 residues. V shed 1 base and J 7 bases; nucleotides not matched to a gene: 5.

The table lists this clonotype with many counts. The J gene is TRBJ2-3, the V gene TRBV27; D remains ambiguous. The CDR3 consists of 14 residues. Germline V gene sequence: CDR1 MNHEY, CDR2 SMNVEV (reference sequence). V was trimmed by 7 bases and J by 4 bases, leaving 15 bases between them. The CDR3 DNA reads TGTGCCAGCAAGGAAGCCAATTCGGCAGATACGCAGTATTTT. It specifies CASKEANSADTQYF.

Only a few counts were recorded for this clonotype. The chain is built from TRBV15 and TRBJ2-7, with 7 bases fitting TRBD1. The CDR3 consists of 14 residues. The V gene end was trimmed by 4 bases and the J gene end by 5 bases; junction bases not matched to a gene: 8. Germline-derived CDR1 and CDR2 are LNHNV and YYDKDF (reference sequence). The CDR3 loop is CATSIPDRPHEQYF. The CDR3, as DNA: TGTGCCACCAGCATACCGGACAGGCCCCACGAGCAGTACTTC.

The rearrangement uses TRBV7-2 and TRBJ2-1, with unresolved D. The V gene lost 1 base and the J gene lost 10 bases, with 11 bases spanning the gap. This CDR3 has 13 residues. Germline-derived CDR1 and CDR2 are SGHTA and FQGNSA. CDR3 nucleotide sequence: TGTGCCAGCAGCTTAGTATCGGCGGAGGAGCAGTTCTTC. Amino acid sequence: CASSLVSAEEQFF.

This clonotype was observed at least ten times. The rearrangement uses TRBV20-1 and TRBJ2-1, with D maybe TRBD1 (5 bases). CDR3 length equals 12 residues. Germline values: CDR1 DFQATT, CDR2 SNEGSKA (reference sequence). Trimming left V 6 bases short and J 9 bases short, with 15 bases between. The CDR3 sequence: CSASPRQFEQFF. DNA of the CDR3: TGCAGTGCATCACCCCGACAGTTTGAGCAGTTCTTC.

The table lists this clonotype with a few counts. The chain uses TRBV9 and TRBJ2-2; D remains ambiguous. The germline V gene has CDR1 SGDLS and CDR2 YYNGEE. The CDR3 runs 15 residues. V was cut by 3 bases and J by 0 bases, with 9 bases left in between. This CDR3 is CASSGRRTNTGELFF. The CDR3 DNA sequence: TGTGCCAGCAGCGGCAGGAGAACGAACACCGGGGAGCTGTTTTTT.

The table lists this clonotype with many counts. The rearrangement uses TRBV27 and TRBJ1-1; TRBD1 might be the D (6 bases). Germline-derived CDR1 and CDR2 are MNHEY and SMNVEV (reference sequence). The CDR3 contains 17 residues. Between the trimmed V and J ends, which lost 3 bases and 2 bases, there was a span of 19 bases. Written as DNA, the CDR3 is TGTGCCAGCAGTTTGAAAGGGCCGGGACACCTTAACACTGAAGCTTTCTTT. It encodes CASSLKGPGHLNTEAFF.

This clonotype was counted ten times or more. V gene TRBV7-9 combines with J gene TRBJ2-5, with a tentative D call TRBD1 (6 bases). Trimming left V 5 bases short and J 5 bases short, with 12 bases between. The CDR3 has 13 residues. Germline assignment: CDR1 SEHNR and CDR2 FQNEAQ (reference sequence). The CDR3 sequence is CASSPVGAETQYF. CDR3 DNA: TGTGCCAGCAGCCCCGTGGGGGCGGAGACCCAGTACTTC.

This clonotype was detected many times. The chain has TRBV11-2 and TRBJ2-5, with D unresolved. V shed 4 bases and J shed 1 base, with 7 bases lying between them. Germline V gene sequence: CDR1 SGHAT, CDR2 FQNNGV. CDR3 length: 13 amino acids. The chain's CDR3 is CASSSLVQETQYF. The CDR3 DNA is TGTGCCAGCAGCTCCCTTGTCCAAGAGACCCAGTACTTC.